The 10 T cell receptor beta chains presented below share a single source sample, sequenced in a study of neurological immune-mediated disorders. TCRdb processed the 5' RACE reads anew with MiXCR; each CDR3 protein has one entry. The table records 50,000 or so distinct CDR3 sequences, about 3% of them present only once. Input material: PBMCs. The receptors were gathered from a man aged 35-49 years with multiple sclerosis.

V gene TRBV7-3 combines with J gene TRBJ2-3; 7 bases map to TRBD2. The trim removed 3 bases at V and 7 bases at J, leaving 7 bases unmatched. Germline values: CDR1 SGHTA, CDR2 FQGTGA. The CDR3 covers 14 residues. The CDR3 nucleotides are TGTGCCAGCAGCTTCCAGGGCGGGGGAAATACGCAGTATTTT. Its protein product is CASSFQGGGNTQYF.

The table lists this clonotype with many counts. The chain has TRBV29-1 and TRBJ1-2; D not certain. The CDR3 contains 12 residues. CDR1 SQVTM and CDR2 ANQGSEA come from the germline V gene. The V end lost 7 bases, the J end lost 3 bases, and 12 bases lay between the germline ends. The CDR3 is CSGGGPDYGYTF. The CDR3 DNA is TGCAGCGGCGGAGGGCCAGACTATGGCTACACCTTC.

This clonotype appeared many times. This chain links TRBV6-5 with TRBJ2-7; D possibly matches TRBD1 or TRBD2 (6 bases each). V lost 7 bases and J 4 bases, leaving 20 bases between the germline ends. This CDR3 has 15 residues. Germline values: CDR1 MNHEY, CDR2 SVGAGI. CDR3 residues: CASTPRGAGAYEQYF. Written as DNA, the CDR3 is TGTGCCAGCACCCCAAGGGGGGCAGGGGCGTACGAGCAGTACTTC.

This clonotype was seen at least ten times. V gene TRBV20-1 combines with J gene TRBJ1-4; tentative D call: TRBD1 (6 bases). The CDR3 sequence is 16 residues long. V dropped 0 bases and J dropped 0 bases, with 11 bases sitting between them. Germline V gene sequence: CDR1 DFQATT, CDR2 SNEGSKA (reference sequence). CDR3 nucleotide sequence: TGCAGTGCTAGAGACCGACAGGCTGCAACTAATGAAAAACTGTTTTTT. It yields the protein CSARDRQAATNEKLFF.

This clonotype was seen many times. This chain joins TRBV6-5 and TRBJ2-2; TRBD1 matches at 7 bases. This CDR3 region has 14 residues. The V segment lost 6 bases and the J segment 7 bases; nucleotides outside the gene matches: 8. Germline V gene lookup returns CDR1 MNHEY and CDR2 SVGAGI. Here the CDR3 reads CASSRRGTDGELFF. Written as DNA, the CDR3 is TGTGCCAGCAGCCGCAGGGGGACCGACGGGGAGCTGTTTTTT.

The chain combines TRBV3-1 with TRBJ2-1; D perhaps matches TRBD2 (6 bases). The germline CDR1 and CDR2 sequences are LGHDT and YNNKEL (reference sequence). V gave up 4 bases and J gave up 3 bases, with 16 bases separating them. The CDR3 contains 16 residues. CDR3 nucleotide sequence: TGTGCCAGCAGCCTTTTTGGCGGGAACCACTACAATGAGCAGTTCTTC. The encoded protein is CASSLFGGNHYNEQFF.

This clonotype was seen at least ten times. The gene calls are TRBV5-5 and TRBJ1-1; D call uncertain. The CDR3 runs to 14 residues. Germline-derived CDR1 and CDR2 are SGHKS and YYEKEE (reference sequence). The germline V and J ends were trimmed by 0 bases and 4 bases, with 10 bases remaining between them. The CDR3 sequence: CASSLVGGATEAFF. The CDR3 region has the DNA TGTGCCAGCAGCTTGGTGGGAGGAGCCACTGAAGCTTTCTTT.

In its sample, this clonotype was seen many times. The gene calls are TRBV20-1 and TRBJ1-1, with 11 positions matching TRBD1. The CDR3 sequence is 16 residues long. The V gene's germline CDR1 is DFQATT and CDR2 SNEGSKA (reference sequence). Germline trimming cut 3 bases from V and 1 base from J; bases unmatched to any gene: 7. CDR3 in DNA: TGCAGTGCTAGTAGGACAGGGGGCGCGGAGAACACTGAAGCTTTCTTT. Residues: CSASRTGGAENTEAFF.

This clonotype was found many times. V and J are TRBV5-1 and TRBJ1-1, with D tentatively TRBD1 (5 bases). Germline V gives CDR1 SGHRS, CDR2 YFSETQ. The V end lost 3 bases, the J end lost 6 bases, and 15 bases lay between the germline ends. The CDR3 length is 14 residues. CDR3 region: CASSWGDFGSEAFF. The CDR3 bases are TGCGCCAGCAGCTGGGGCGATTTTGGGTCTGAAGCTTTCTTT.

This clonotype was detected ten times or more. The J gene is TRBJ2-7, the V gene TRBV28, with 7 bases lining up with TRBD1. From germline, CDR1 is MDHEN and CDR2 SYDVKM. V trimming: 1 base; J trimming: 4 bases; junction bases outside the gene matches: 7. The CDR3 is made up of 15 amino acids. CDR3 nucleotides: TGTGCCAGCAGTTTATCCACGACAGGGTCTTACGAGCAGTACTTC. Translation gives CASSLSTTGSYEQYF.